These T cell receptor beta chains were read from a single sample in a study of shared clonotypes between healthy human individuals. Produced via immunoSEQ multiplex PCR; TCRdb's table is partial and in-frame only. This sample has hundreds of thousands of clones, with approximately 79% found just once. The sample comprised memory CD4+ T cells sorted from blood. The receptors here all came from a woman aged 25 to 45 in good health. CDR3s include the opening cysteine and the closing phenylalanine or tryptophan.

TRBJ1-5,TRBV28,CASSLRDRGQPQHF
TRBJ2-7,TRBV18,CASSPGLAGGYEQYF
TRBJ2-5,TRBV2,CASSTGLAGSGETQYF
TRBJ1-2,TRBV5-6,CASSLAGPRLANYGYTF
TRBJ1-1,TRBV7-2,CASSLVGGETEAFF
TRBJ1-1,TRBV29-1,CSATPGASEAFF
TRBJ1-3,TRBV28,CASSSRPGRSRNTIYF
TRBJ1-4,TRBV5-1,CASGTGEGEKLFF
TRBJ2-2,TRBV5-1,CASSWASPGDTGELFF
TRBJ1-1,TRBV5-1,CASSLTLDEAFF
TRBJ2-1,TRBV5-1,CASSILGLAGGPRSYNEQFF
TRBJ1-2,TRBV11-3,CASSSTGHGYTF
TRBJ2-2,TRBV11-2,CATTRRPGQGSGELFF
TRBJ2-7,TRBV5-4,CASSPPGWTVTYEQYF
TRBJ1-1,TRBV6-5,CASSPDKTEAFF
TRBJ2-5,TRBV7-9,CASSLAIVRQETQYF
TRBJ2-3,TRBV2,CASSRYEDTQYF
TRBJ2-5,TRBV18,CASSPLGGTGETQYF
TRBJ2-7,TRBV28,CASSLADRAIRYEQYF
TRBJ2-3,TRBV28,CASSLWRGDTQYF
TRBJ1-4,TRBV27,CASSFRDRICTNEKLFF
TRBJ1-4,TRBV18,CASSPLSRDEKLFF
TRBJ2-5,TRBV7-6,CASSSWTSGSGTQYF
TRBJ1-2,TRBV7-9,CASSPGTGAGYTF
TRBJ2-2,TRBV7-9,CASSRLGPDTGELFF
TRBJ2-4,TRBV19,CASSIPGTKNIQYF
TRBJ1-5,TRBV7-2,CASSTRQGDGQPQHF
TRBJ2-3,TRBV20-1,CSARIADTQYF
TRBJ1-5,TRBV27,CASSLIGMGQPQHF
TRBJ1-2,TRBV6-6,CASTPDSRNYGYTF
TRBJ2-7,TRBV6-5,CASSYMAGQGNEQYF
TRBJ2-1,TRBV7-9,CASSFSFVVQFF
TRBJ2-1,TRBV4-2,CASSQELVYNEQFF
TRBJ2-7,TRBV18,CASSPPQGQPSSYEQYF